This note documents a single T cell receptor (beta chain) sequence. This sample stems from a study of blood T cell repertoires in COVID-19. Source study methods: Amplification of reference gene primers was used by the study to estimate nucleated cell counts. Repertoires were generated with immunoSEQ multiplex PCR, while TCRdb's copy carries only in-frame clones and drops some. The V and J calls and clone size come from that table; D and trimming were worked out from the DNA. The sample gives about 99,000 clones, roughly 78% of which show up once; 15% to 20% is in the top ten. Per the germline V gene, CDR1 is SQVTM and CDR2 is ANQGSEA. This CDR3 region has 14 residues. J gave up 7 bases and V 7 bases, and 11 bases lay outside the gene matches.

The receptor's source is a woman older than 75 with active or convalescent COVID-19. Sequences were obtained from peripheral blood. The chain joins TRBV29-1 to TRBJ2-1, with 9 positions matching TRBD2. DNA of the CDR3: TGCAGCGCCGCCCGCGGGAGGGCCGGAAATGAGCAGTTCTTC. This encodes CSAARGRAGNEQFF.